The 5 T cell receptor beta chains reported below all come from one sample, sequenced in a study of T cell responses to AZD1222 COVID-19 vaccine. Sequenced by immunoSEQ multiplex PCR; TCRdb stores in-frame clones only, minus some. The data show roughly 120,000 clones, 85% to 90% seen once. The sequencing used peripheral blood, collected on day 0 of AZD1222 vaccination. Receptor source: an adult in good health.

The CDR3 loop reads CASSVLEGWNGYTF. The CDR3 DNA sequence: TGTGCCAGCAGTGTCCTTGAGGGGTGGAATGGCTACACCTTC. The chain uses TRBV2 and TRBJ1-2, with D possibly TRBD1 on 5 matching bases. The CDR3 is made up of 14 amino acids. The ends were cut back, 4 bases at V and 6 bases at J, with 15 bases in the middle. The germline V gene encodes CDR1 SNHLY and CDR2 FYNNEI. Based on the CDR3 plus reference TRBV2 and TRBJ1-2, the full variable domain is EPEVTQTPSHQVTQMGQEVILRCVPISNHLYFYWYRQILGQKVEFLVSFYNNEISEKSEIFDDQFSVERPDGSNFTLKIRSTKLEDSAMYFCASSVLEGWNGYTFGSGTRLTVV.

V and J are TRBV5-1 and TRBJ1-1; possibly TRBD1 for D (6 bases). CDR1 SGHRS and CDR2 YFSETQ come from the germline V gene. The CDR3 is 15 amino acids. V dropped 0 bases and J dropped 5 bases, with 14 bases sitting between them. The CDR3 loop reads CASSLGDFGTTEAFF. The CDR3 bases are TGCGCCAGCAGCTTGGGAGATTTCGGGACAACTGAAGCTTTCTTT.

V gene TRBV25-1 combines with J gene TRBJ2-2; TRBD2 might be the D (5 bases). From germline, CDR1 is MGHDK and CDR2 SYGVNS. The length of the CDR3 is 16 residues. Deletions cut 4 bases from V and 5 bases from J, with 17 bases between. DNA of the CDR3: TGTGCCAGCAGTGGACCCTGGTATTCGGGGACCGGGGAGCTGTTTTTT. Its translation is CASSGPWYSGTGELFF.

This chain uses TRBV19 with TRBJ2-2; D possibly corresponds to TRBD1 (6 bases). V shed 10 bases and J shed 0 bases, with 12 bases lying between them. The germline V gene encodes CDR1 LNHDA and CDR2 SQIVND (reference sequence). The CDR3 is made up of 14 amino acids. The CDR3 region is CATRDNANTGELFF. The CDR3 DNA reads TGTGCCACCCGGGACAACGCGAACACCGGGGAGCTGTTTTTT.

The chain couples TRBV10-3 to TRBJ2-5, with D unclear. This CDR3 region has 11 residues. The ends were cut back, 3 bases at V and 2 bases at J, with 1 base in the middle. The germline gives CDR1 ENHRY, CDR2 SYGVKD. CDR3 DNA sequence: TGTGCCATCAGTGAACAAGAGACCCAGTACTTC. Translated, it gives CAISEQETQYF.